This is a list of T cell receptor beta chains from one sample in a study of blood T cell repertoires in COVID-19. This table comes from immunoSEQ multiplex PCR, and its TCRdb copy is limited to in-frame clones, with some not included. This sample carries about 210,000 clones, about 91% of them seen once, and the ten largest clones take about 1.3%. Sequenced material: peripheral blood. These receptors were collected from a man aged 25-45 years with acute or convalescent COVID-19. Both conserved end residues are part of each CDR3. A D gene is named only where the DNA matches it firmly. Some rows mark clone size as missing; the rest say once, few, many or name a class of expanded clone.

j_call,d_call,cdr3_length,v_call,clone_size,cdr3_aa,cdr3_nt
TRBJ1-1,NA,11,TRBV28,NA,CASSPGGEAFF,TGTGCCAGCAGCCCCGGGGGGGAGGCTTTCTTT
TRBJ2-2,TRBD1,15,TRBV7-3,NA,CASSPGQYNTGELFF,TGTGCCAGCAGCCCGGGACAGTATAACACCGGGGAGCTGTTTTTT
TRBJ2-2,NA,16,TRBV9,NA,CASSVANPRAAGELFF,TGTGCCAGCAGCGTTGCGAACCCTAGAGCGGCCGGGGAGCTGTTTTTT
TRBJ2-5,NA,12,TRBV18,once,CASSWGEETQYF,TGTGCCAGCTCTTGGGGAGAAGAGACCCAGTACTTC
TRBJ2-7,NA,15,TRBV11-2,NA,CASSSQRRDRYEQYF,TGTGCCAGCAGCTCTCAACGCAGGGATAGGTACGAGCAGTACTTC
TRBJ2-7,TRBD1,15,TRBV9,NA,CASSPGTGGYYEQYF,TGTGCCAGCAGCCCTGGGACAGGGGGATACTACGAGCAGTACTTC
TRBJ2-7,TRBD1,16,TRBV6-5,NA,CASSYAGTGKIYEQYF,TGTGCCAGCAGTTACGCGGGGACAGGAAAGATCTACGAGCAGTACTTC
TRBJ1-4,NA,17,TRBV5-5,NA,CASSRLPPEATNEKLFF,TGTGCCAGCAGCCGGTTACCCCCGGAGGCAACTAATGAAAAACTGTTTTTT
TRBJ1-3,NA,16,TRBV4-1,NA,CASSPLGGLAGNTIYF,TGCGCCAGCAGCCCCCTAGGGGGATTAGCTGGAAACACCATATATTTT
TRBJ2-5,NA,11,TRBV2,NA,CASSELETQYF,TGTGCCAGCAGTGAACTGGAGACCCAGTACTTC
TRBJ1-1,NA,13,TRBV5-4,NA,CASRWGGNTEAFF,TGTGCCTCCCGGTGGGGGGGGAACACTGAAGCTTTCTTT
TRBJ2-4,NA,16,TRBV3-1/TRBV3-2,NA,CASSQGWNSGKNIQYF,TGTGCCAGCAGCCAAGGGTGGAACAGCGGCAAAAACATTCAGTACTTC
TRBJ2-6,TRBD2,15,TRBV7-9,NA,CATTAGGNGANVLTF,TGTGCCACCACGGCGGGAGGCAATGGGGCCAACGTCCTGACTTTC
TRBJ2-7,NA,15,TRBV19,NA,CASSSQPGTSYEQYF,TGTGCCAGTAGTTCCCAACCCGGGACTTCCTACGAGCAGTACTTC
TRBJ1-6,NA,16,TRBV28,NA,CASSPQLGGGSSPLHF,TGTGCCAGCAGCCCCCAACTGGGAGGAGGCAGTTCACCCCTCCACTTT
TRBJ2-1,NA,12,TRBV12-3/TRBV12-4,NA,CASSPQGNEQFF,TGTGCCAGCAGCCCACAGGGCAATGAGCAGTTCTTC
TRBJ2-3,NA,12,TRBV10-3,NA,CAISESSFTQYF,TGTGCCATCAGTGAGTCGTCCTTTACGCAGTATTTT
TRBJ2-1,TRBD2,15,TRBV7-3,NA,CASSSGGLRYNEQFF,TGTGCCAGCAGCTCGGGGGGACTCAGGTACAATGAGCAGTTCTTC
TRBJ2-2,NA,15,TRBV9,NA,CASSAASYNTGELFF,TGTGCCAGCAGCGCCGCTAGCTATAACACCGGGGAGCTGTTTTTT
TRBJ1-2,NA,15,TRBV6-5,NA,CASSYTMTGRYGYTF,TGTGCCAGCAGTTACACCATGACAGGCCGATATGGCTACACCTTC
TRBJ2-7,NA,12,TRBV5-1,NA,CASSRGPNEQYF,TGCGCCAGCAGCAGAGGGCCAAACGAGCAGTACTTC
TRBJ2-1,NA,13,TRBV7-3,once,CASTSATSGEQFF,TGTGCCAGCACCTCAGCAACAAGCGGTGAGCAGTTCTTC
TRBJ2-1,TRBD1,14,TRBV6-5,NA,CASSYYRGEDEQFF,TGTGCCAGCAGTTACTACAGGGGGGAAGATGAGCAGTTCTTC
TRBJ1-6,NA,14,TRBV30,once,CAWRAGNYNSPLHF,TGTGCCTGGAGGGCCGGGAACTATAATTCACCCCTCCACTTT
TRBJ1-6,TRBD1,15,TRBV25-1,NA,CASRNFQGANSPLHF,TGTGCCAGCAGGAACTTTCAGGGGGCTAATTCACCCCTCCACTTT
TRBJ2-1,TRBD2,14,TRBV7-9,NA,CASTLTSGNNEQFF,TGTGCCAGCACTTTGACTAGCGGAAACAATGAGCAGTTCTTC
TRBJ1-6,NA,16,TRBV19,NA,CASSIDNPTITTPLHF,TGTGCCAGTAGTATAGACAACCCCACAATAACTACACCCCTCCACTTT
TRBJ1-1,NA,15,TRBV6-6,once,CASILRLGADTEAFF,TGTGCCAGCATCCTACGCCTAGGGGCCGACACTGAAGCTTTCTTT
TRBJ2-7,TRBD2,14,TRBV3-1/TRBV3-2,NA,CASSQAGGLYEQYF,TGTGCCAGCAGCCAAGCGGGGGGGTTGTACGAGCAGTACTTC
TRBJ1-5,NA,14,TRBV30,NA,CAWSVIGVLGPQHF,TGTGCCTGGAGTGTAATCGGGGTATTGGGGCCCCAGCATTTT
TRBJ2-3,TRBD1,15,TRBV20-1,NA,CSASDRQGGTDTQYF,TGCAGTGCTAGTGATAGACAGGGGGGCACAGATACGCAGTATTTT
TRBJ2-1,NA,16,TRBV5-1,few,CASKPGGGSSYNEQFF,TGCGCCAGCAAACCGGGTGGGGGCAGCTCCTACAATGAGCAGTTCTTC
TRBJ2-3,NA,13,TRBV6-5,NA,CASSLRGGDTQYF,TGTGCCAGCAGCTTGCGGGGTGGAGATACGCAGTATTTT
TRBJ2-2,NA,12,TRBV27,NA,CASRHNTGELFF,TGTGCCAGCAGACACAACACCGGGGAGCTGTTTTTT
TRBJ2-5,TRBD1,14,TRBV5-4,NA,CASSRKQGQETQYF,TGTGCCAGCAGCAGAAAACAGGGGCAAGAGACCCAGTACTTC
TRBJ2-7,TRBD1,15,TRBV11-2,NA,CASSNAGTGAYEQYF,TGTGCCAGCAGCAATGCCGGGACAGGGGCCTACGAGCAGTACTTC
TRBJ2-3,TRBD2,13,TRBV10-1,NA,CASSLLAGDTQYF,TGCGCCAGCAGTTTACTAGCGGGAGATACGCAGTATTTT
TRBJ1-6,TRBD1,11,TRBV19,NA,CASQDRFTLHF,TGTGCCAGCCAGGACAGGTTCACCCTCCACTTT
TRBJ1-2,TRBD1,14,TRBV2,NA,CASVGGQVYYGYTF,TGTGCCAGCGTAGGGGGACAGGTGTACTATGGCTACACCTTC
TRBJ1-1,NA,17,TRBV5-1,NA,CASSSGTRVFVGTEAFF,TGCGCCAGCAGCAGCGGGACGAGGGTATTTGTTGGCACTGAAGCTTTCTTT
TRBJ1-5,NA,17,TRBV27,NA,CASSSLQQTKSNQPQHF,TGTGCCAGCAGTTCATTACAACAGACTAAAAGCAATCAGCCCCAGCATTTT
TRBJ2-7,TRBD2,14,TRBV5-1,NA,CASSQGLAVYEQYF,TGCGCCAGCAGCCAGGGACTAGCGGTCTACGAGCAGTACTTC
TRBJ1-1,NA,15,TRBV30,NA,CAWKIGGGRDTEAFF,TGTGCCTGGAAGATCGGGGGGGGCCGAGACACTGAAGCTTTCTTT
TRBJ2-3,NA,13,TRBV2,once,CASNLGFTDTQYF,TGTGCCAGCAACCTCGGTTTTACAGATACGCAGTATTTT
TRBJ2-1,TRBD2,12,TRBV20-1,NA,CSASGGRDEQFF,TGCAGTGCTAGTGGAGGGAGGGATGAGCAGTTCTTC